This T cell receptor beta chain was sequenced for a study of cytomegalovirus exposure and HLA in healthy donors (dated 2017 in TCRdb). A note on the overall study: An earlier analysis of around 600 of the donors reported approximately 300 Gb of sequence data and some 120 million unique TCR beta sequences from about 179 million T cells. The later analysis used no new phenotypic data to find candidate immune exposures, relying instead on TCR beta sequences and their occurrence across donors. Of the roughly 410 genotyped donors, less than 90% were placed in the genetic ancestry cluster associated with self-reported Caucasian donors. An earlier analysis of fewer than 700 of the donors applied high-throughput TCR beta sequencing to assess whether each TCR beta V gene segment acted as functional or pseudogenic. On average, about 200,000 unique TCR beta nucleotide sequences were sequenced per donor among 300 to 500 genotyped donors of the cohort, with around 19% of those sequences being non-productive. The study profiled the T cell repertoires of about 720 subjects by immunosequencing and related them to cytomegalovirus serostatus. Typing coverage differed by locus: A, B, C, DRB1 and DQB1 were typed in about 629-630 donors, DQA1 in roughly 510, DPA1 in around 600, and DPB1 in around 490. A later analysis re-examined previously published TCR beta repertoires from hundreds of donors and added high-resolution HLA genotyping to investigate patterns of TCR occurrence. Class I and class II HLA loci were covered by the typing at four-digit resolution. Donor age, sex, ethnicity and CMV serostatus were collected together with the repertoire data. Every discovery cohort repertoire had been produced on one sequencing platform. The study combined high-throughput TCR immunosequencing, statistical association of individual TCRs with disease status, and machine learning to predict cytomegalovirus infection status. An early release that covered about 600 HLA-typed donors contained approximately 300 gigabases of sequencing data and 70 million to 100 million unique TCR sequences. The study was designed to test whether signatures of past pathogen exposure could be identified by cataloging public T cell receptors. Roughly five DR-DQ haplotypes were handled as single units for association and clustering because linkage in the cohort was strong. Besides the first cohort of 666 subjects, a separate validation cohort made up of some 110 different subjects was used. In a later genetic analysis, genome-wide SNP genotypes for about 60% of the 666 donors were used, and that subset was treated as a discovery cohort.

The CDR1 and CDR2 encoded by the germline V gene (reference sequence) are MNHEY and SMNVEV. Cut back by 4 bases and 1 base, the V and J ends lie 10 bases apart. Including cysteine and phenylalanine, the CDR3 has 14 amino acids. The retained sequence is limited to the CDR3, 42 bases, with the frame set at the first base. As for this clone: Its antigen remains undetermined. No base-level quality is on record; no much larger clone is a single base apart.

The full study reports these points: A later analysis found that TCR association rates varied across HLA loci, with DRB1 alleles showing the most associated TCRs and HLA-C alleles the fewest. Because counts were too low, approximately 18 rarely observed V segments, including chromosome 9 orphons, were excluded from the earlier analysis of several hundred of the donors. In a later analysis, HLA-associated TCR beta chains were found to be more clonally expanded and to have lower generation probabilities than equally common non-associated chains. In vitro tests confirmed that a few of the cytomegalovirus-associated TCR beta chains recognize cytomegalovirus antigens. A cluster of highly shared sequence variants was judged likely to be a technical artifact of the sequencing pipeline. A later genetic analysis reported fewer N-insertions in productive TCRs among donors in an Asian-associated ancestry cluster than the approximately 700-donor mean. A further reported finding was that TCR beta sequences accurately predicted the HLA-A and HLA-B alleles for most subjects in the first cohort. In a later analysis, several top co-occurrence clusters were reported to appear linked to parvovirus B19, influenza, CMV and Epstein-Barr virus. The authors suggested that the approach could potentially be extended to other disease states and immunological phenotypes. V-gene and J-gene trimming of TCR beta chains was associated with a missense DCLRE1C variant in a later genetic analysis, and the association was replicated in an independent cohort. Most TCR sequences were observed very rarely across donors, whereas some public TCRs were present in many individuals. In a later analysis, most CMV-associated TCR beta chains were found to appear HLA-restricted, with HLA associations seemingly driven largely by CMV exposure. Sequencing depth was assumed to be roughly uniform across donors in the presence/absence analyses, though that assumption may not hold. The study listed 150 to 200 TCR beta chains as associated with cytomegalovirus. A later analysis associated approximately 17,000 TCR beta sequences with specific HLA alleles at a false discovery rate of 0.05. For the cohort, immune exposure information was limited to CMV serostatus. Linkage disequilibrium might explain the correlated functional status among segregating V segments, but an unknown experimental factor could not be excluded. Cytomegalovirus status was reported to be diagnosed by the classifier with high specificity and sensitivity in both the original and validation cohorts. Because some donors lacked HLA typing at each locus, the association tests relied only on the typed subset. An earlier analysis of approximately 600 of the donors showed that most TCR beta V segments appeared in productive rearrangements either about 90% or about 30% of the time, which broadly matched IMGT annotations. The 87-base-pair reads could not distinguish some IMGT-functional V segments, including TRBV6-2 and TRBV6-3, so those segments were excluded. When HLA alleles, especially DR and DQ, strongly co-occurred, TCR associations were difficult to assign to individual alleles. Only TCR beta chains were sequenced in this cohort, and the absence of alpha or paired-chain data limited detectable features.

The cohort was made up of several hundred healthy bone marrow donors. At the time of sampling, every cohort member was nominally healthy, though immune exposures that went unrecorded were likely present. The donor was CMV seronegative and was included in the group of approximately 350 seronegative cohort members. Every donor gave a peripheral blood sample, and the peripheral blood mononuclear cells from that sample were used for TCR beta sequencing. The Qiagen DNeasy Blood Extraction Kit was used to extract genomic DNA from the blood cell samples. Library preparation was by the immunoSEQ multiplex PCR assay. A mixture of 60 forward primers for TCR Vbeta segments and 13 reverse primers for TCR Jbeta segments was used in the multiplex PCR. The CDR3 region of rearranged TCR beta genes was amplified from genomic DNA by a multiplex PCR assay. The amplified TCR beta libraries were sequenced on the Illumina HiSeq System as 87-base-pair reads. Per the source publication's procedure: A later analysis counted some 74 million unique TCR beta chains across the 666 repertoires, and 10 million to 11 million of these chains were shared by at least two donors. A nearest-neighbor algorithm error-corrected the raw reads and collapsed the reads into unique sequences, merging closely related sequences to remove PCR and sequencing errors. CDR3 sequences were aligned to IMGT reference sequences to assign V, D and J gene segments. Each retained sequence needed at least a six-nucleotide match to both a V gene segment and a J gene segment. Rearrangements were called productive when the CDR3 lacked stop codons and stayed in frame with V and J; all others were non-productive. CDR3 was defined by IMGT convention, running from the second conserved V-encoded cysteine to the conserved J-encoded phenylalanine. The earlier analysis of more than 450 of the donors excluded sequences that lacked an unambiguous match to a single V gene segment. An earlier analysis of just under 600 of the donors called V segments functional above 56.7% productive rearrangements and segregating when the between-donor standard deviation exceeded 5%. A statistical classification framework was developed to diagnose cytomegalovirus status using the catalog of TCR beta chain sequences. A later analysis assigned V and J genes by comparing TCR nucleotide sequences with IMGT/GENE-DB human TR gene sequences. A later analysis assigned CDR3 sequences and most-parsimonious VDJ recombination scenarios with the TCRdist pipeline. In a later analysis, each TCR beta chain was defined by its CDR3 amino acid sequence together with its V-gene family, and reads lacking a unique V-gene family were excluded. As a way to deal with suspected cross-contamination and a sequencing artifact, a later analysis dropped approximately 570 nucleotide sequences that were highly shared and had low generation probability. A later analysis calculated a clonal expansion index for each public chain from normalized within-repertoire ranks of inferred template counts. A later analysis computed generation probabilities with a VDJ recombination model fitted to out-of-frame rearrangements, and checked the results against IGoR. In a later analysis, hypergeometric tests were used to score TCR-TCR, TCR-HLA and TCR-CMV co-occurrence, with a repertoire-size bias correction applied to TCR pairs. A later analysis estimated false discovery rates by permuting HLA or CMV assignments 20 times. In a later analysis, co-occurring TCRs were grouped using DBSCAN, with TCRdist sequence similarity added in when clustering inside HLA-allele-positive subsets. Co-occurrence clustering excluded repertoires with fewer than 30,000 or more than 120,000 public chains, plus five with anomalous nucleotide sharing. TCRdb holds this immuneACCESS table with in-frame rearrangements only. Some clones are missing; in checked studies, unresolved V genes explain under half, and the rest has no known cause. That table furnishes V, J and clone size, whereas the DNA furnished D and trimming. The sample records around 150,000 clones, approximately 80% of which are singletons. The leading ten clones occupy over 1% of the sample.

The V gene is TRBV27 and the J gene is TRBJ1-1; the D gene identity is not certain. This clonotype was obtained from a woman in her fifties or sixties in good health and CMV-seronegative. The sequenced sample consisted of PBMCs. The DNA sequence is given as TGTGCCAGCAGTTCCAATCGAGGGAACACTGAAGCTTTCTTT. This encodes CASSSNRGNTEAFF.